The 30 T cell receptor beta chains below all came from one sample that was sequenced in a study of cytomegalovirus exposure and HLA in healthy donors. 60 Vbeta and 13 Jbeta primers were used in PCR. Produced via immunoSEQ multiplex PCR; TCRdb's table is partial and in-frame only. The table lists around 37,000 clones, 81% of them singletons. Material for sequencing was PBMCs. These receptors all stem from a man aged 50 or older in good health and CMV-seronegative.

J is TRBJ2-7 and V is TRBV6-5; 7 positions match TRBD2. CDR1 and CDR2 (germline): MNHEY, SVGAGI. V dropped 7 bases and J dropped 2; count of bases not matched to a gene: 11. The CDR3 sequence is 15 residues long. The CDR3 is CASTLMGEGTYEQYF. CDR3 bases: TGTGCCAGCACCTTAATGGGGGAGGGAACCTACGAGCAGTACTTC.

The V call is TRBV28, the J call TRBJ2-5; TRBD1 matches 8 bases. Trimming removed 6 bases from V and 13 bases from J; junction bases left unmatched: 13. Germline CDR1 is MDHEN and CDR2 is SYDVKM. The CDR3 loop spans 13 amino acids. In nucleotides, the CDR3 is TGTGCCAGCAGGATACAGGGGGATCCCCAGGGGTACTTC. Its protein product is CASRIQGDPQGYF.

The V gene is TRBV30, the J gene TRBJ1-1, with 7 bases fitting TRBD1. Per the germline V gene, CDR1 is GTSNPN and CDR2 is SVGIG (reference sequence). V trimming: 6 bases; J trimming: 5 bases; junction bases outside the gene matches: 9. There are 13 residues in the CDR3. CDR3 sequence (DNA): TGTGCCTGCGGAGACAGGGATAAAACTGAAGCTTTCTTT. Protein: CACGDRDKTEAFF.

The CDR3 coding sequence is TGTGCCAGCAGTGCAGGGGGACTTTGGAATGAGCAGTTCTTC. This sequence encodes CASSAGGLWNEQFF. This rearrangement joins TRBV2 to TRBJ2-1; D might be TRBD1 (7 bases). The germline V gene encodes CDR1 SNHLY and CDR2 FYNNEI. This CDR3 spans 14 amino acids. Trimming shortened V by 4 bases and J by 7 bases, and 14 bases separated the two germline ends.

The CDR3 DNA sequence: TGTGCCAGCAGTGAAAACTCTCCCTATGGCTACACCTTC. This sequence encodes CASSENSPYGYTF. This sequence joins TRBV6-1 and TRBJ1-2, with unresolved D. The germline CDR1 and CDR2 sequences are MNHNS and SASEGT. This CDR3 contains 13 residues. V was cut by 2 bases and J by 4 bases, with 8 bases left in between.

This chain connects TRBV11-2 to TRBJ1-2, with D possibly matching TRBD1 (5 bases). V lost 7 bases, J lost 6 bases, and 15 bases lay in between. The CDR3 spans 13 residues. CDR1 and CDR2 from the germline V gene are SGHAT and FQNNGV. The CDR3 DNA sequence: TGTGCCAGCAACTCGCTGGACAAGCATGGCTACACCTTC. Translated: CASNSLDKHGYTF.

The chain joins TRBV5-4 to TRBJ1-1; D call uncertain. Deletions cut 1 base from V and 1 base from J, with 8 bases between. This CDR3 is built from 14 residues. The germline V gene encodes CDR1 SGHNT and CDR2 YYREEE (reference sequence). The chain's CDR3 is CASSLSRRNTEAFF. The CDR3 DNA is TGTGCCAGCAGCTTGAGTCGGAGGAACACTGAAGCTTTCTTT.

CDR3 in DNA: TGTGCCAGCAGCTTGGGTTCAGGGTTCGACGATGGCTACACCTTC. As protein: CASSLGSGFDDGYTF. The chain uses TRBV5-6 and TRBJ1-2, with D maybe TRBD1 (5 bases). V was trimmed by 0 bases and J by 6 bases, leaving 15 bases between them. The CDR3 is 15 residues long. Germline V lookup: CDR1 SGHDT, CDR2 YYEEEE.

The chain employs TRBV11-1 and TRBJ2-5, with 9 positions matching TRBD1. Per germline, CDR1 SGHAT and CDR2 FQDESV (reference sequence). The CDR3 is made up of 15 amino acids. Trimming removed 1 base from V and 5 bases from J; junction bases left unmatched: 5. CDR3 sequence (DNA): TGTGCCAGCAGCTTAGGGGACAGGGTCTGGGAGACCCAGTACTTC. Translated: CASSLGDRVWETQYF.

In its sample, this clone was seen a few times. The chain recombines TRBV5-6 with TRBJ2-3; TRBD1 agrees at 9 bases. This CDR3 region has 15 residues. J lost 5 bases, V lost 0 bases, and 4 bases had no gene match. Germline V gene data show CDR1 as SGHDT and CDR2 as YYEEEE. The CDR3 DNA sequence: TGTGCCAGCAGCTTGGCCGCGGACAGGGGAGATACGCAGTATTTT. As protein: CASSLAADRGDTQYF.

The rearrangement links TRBV4-2 to TRBJ2-7; TRBD1 aligns across 10 bases. The V and J ends lost 0 bases and 4 bases, in that order; junction bases with no gene match: 12. Germline lookup yields CDR1 LGHNA and CDR2 YNFKEQ. This CDR3 has 18 amino acids. In nucleotides, the CDR3 is TGTGCCAGCAGCCAAGATGCTCAGTCCCGGGACAGGGGTTACGAGCAGTACTTC. Its translation: CASSQDAQSRDRGYEQYF.

The chain recombines TRBV14 with TRBJ1-2; unclear D gene. Deletions cut 4 bases from V and 5 bases from J, with 8 bases between. Germline V gives CDR1 SGHDN, CDR2 FVKESK. The CDR3 is 12 amino acids. The CDR3 loop is CASSPGHYGYTF. In DNA form, the CDR3 reads TGTGCCAGCAGCCCGGGTCATTATGGCTACACCTTC.

V usage is TRBV7-2 and J usage is TRBJ2-3; TRBD1 might be the D (6 bases). The CDR3 totals 19 residues. Germline lookup yields CDR1 SGHTA and CDR2 FQGNSA. V lost 4 bases and J lost 1, with 24 bases in between. The CDR3: CASSSLTSGTPARTDTQYF. In DNA form, the CDR3 reads TGTGCCAGCAGCTCGCTCACCTCCGGGACACCAGCCCGCACAGATACGCAGTATTTT.

The chain recombines TRBV4-3 with TRBJ2-1; 7 nucleotides line up with TRBD2. Germline assignment: CDR1 LGHNA and CDR2 YSLEER. The CDR3 totals 15 residues. Germline trimming cut 4 bases from V and 8 bases from J; bases unmatched to any gene: 11. CDR3 residues: CASSLTAGRGDEQFF. CDR3 in DNA: TGCGCCAGCAGCCTTACAGCGGGAAGGGGCGATGAGCAGTTCTTC.

This clone was counted a single time. This chain links TRBV19 with TRBJ2-4; possibly TRBD1 for D (6 bases). Per germline, CDR1 LNHDA and CDR2 SQIVND (reference sequence). The V end was cut by 2 bases, the J end by 7 bases, with 18 bases between. CDR3 length equals 16 residues. The CDR3 sequence: CASSISIPRTANIQYF. In nucleotides, the CDR3 is TGTGCCAGTAGTATATCTATCCCCAGGACAGCCAACATTCAGTACTTC.

The chain has TRBV12-5 and TRBJ2-2; D perhaps matches TRBD1 (5 bases). The CDR3 has 13 residues. CDR1 and CDR2 (germline): LGHNT, FRNRAP. The germline V and J ends were trimmed by 6 bases and 6 bases, with 11 bases remaining between them. The CDR3 coding sequence is TGTGCTAGTGGCTTAGGACACGCCGGGGAGCTGTTTTTT. The encoded protein is CASGLGHAGELFF.

This rearrangement joins TRBV14 to TRBJ1-1; TRBD1 might be the D (5 bases). V was cut by 5 bases and J by 6 bases, with 13 bases left in between. Germline loops: CDR1 SGHDN, CDR2 FVKESK. The CDR3 has 13 amino acids. The CDR3 reads CASSLGGTAEAFF. The CDR3 DNA is TGTGCCAGCAGCTTGGGGGGAACGGCTGAAGCTTTCTTT.

The chain carries TRBV25-1 and TRBJ2-3; 7 nucleotides align to TRBD1. The CDR3 totals 15 residues. Germline V gene lookup returns CDR1 MGHDK and CDR2 SYGVNS. Losses at the gene ends were 1 base for V and 4 bases for J; bases not matched to a gene: 5. As DNA, the CDR3 is TGTGCCAGCAGTGAATCGGGCAGGGGGTCAGATACGCAGTATTTT. Protein: CASSESGRGSDTQYF.

This sequence joins TRBV2 and TRBJ2-1, with 9 bases aligning to TRBD2. CDR3 length: 14 amino acids. V lost 4 bases to trimming and J lost 4 bases; unmatched junction nucleotides: 2. Germline V CDR1 and CDR2: SNHLY, FYNNEI. This chain's CDR3 is CASSGTSAYNEQFF. Here the CDR3 DNA reads TGTGCCAGCAGTGGGACTAGCGCATACAATGAGCAGTTCTTC.

The V and J genes are TRBV19 and TRBJ1-2; D is perhaps TRBD1 (6 bases). The length of the CDR3 is 18 residues. The V end lost 3 bases, the J end lost 0 bases, and 20 bases lay between the germline ends. Germline-derived CDR1 and CDR2 are LNHDA and SQIVND (reference sequence). In DNA, the CDR3 is TGTGCCAGTAGTATTGATCGAGGATCCAGGGGAGCTAACTATGGCTACACCTTC. Translation: CASSIDRGSRGANYGYTF.

The chain combines TRBV6-5 with TRBJ2-1, with 8 positions matching TRBD1. This CDR3 spans 14 amino acids. The trim removed 5 bases at V and 4 bases at J, leaving 4 bases unmatched. Germline V gene lookup returns CDR1 MNHEY and CDR2 SVGAGI. The chain's CDR3 is CASSAYRGYNEQFF. In DNA, the CDR3 is TGTGCCAGCAGTGCCTACAGGGGGTACAATGAGCAGTTCTTC.

This clone was seen more than once but under ten times. The rearrangement uses TRBV28 and TRBJ1-5, with a tentative D call TRBD1 (6 bases). The CDR3 totals 15 residues. V was trimmed by 4 bases and J by 3 bases, leaving 13 bases between them. Per germline, CDR1 MDHEN and CDR2 SYDVKM. CDR3 region: CASSSLQGPNQPQHF. The CDR3 DNA follows: TGTGCCAGCAGTTCCCTGCAGGGGCCCAATCAGCCCCAGCATTTT.

V is TRBV10-2 and J is TRBJ2-1, with D hard to call. This CDR3 contains 14 residues. Per germline, CDR1 WSHSY and CDR2 SAAADI. The V gene lost 9 bases and the J gene lost 10 bases, with 22 bases spanning the gap. The CDR3 spells CASRLSELQYEQFF. The DNA for the CDR3 is TGCGCCAGTCGACTGTCCGAATTACAATACGAGCAGTTCTTC.

This clone was found once. The chain recombines TRBV4-3 with TRBJ2-7, with a weak D call TRBD2 (8 bases). The CDR3 contains 14 residues. Between the trimmed V and J ends, which lost 0 bases and 12 bases, there was a span of 18 bases. The germline V gene encodes CDR1 LGHNA and CDR2 YSLEER. The CDR3: CASSQDLGGGRLYF. CDR3 nucleotide sequence: TGCGCCAGCAGCCAAGATTTAGGGGGCGGGAGGCTGTACTTC.

This clone occurred once. J is TRBJ1-2 and V is TRBV19; 8 nucleotides agree with TRBD1. V dropped 2 bases and J dropped 5; count of bases not matched to a gene: 4. Germline loops: CDR1 LNHDA, CDR2 SQIVND (reference sequence). There are 14 residues in the CDR3. The CDR3 DNA follows: TGTGCCAGTAGTATAAGCACAGGGGGGTATGGCTACACCTTC. It translates to CASSISTGGYGYTF.

The rearrangement uses TRBV5-5 and TRBJ2-7, with TRBD2 as a possible D gene (7 bases). The CDR3 loop spans 13 amino acids. CDR1 and CDR2 (germline): SGHKS, YYEKEE (reference sequence). Trimming stripped 1 base from V and 3 bases from J, with 8 bases between. CDR3 loop: CASSLRGGYEQYF. Written as DNA, the CDR3 is TGTGCCAGCAGCTTGAGGGGGGGCTACGAGCAGTACTTC.

J is TRBJ2-1 and V is TRBV5-6, with 7 bases matching TRBD1. CDR1 and CDR2 from the germline V gene are SGHDT and YYEEEE. The V segment lost 4 bases and the J segment 15 bases; nucleotides outside the gene matches: 10. This CDR3 is built from 12 residues. The CDR3 sequence: CASSLPDRPRFF. The CDR3 DNA sequence: TGTGCCAGCAGCCTGCCGGACAGGCCGAGGTTCTTC.

V and J are TRBV15 and TRBJ2-5, with 8 bases identical to TRBD2. Germline CDR1 reads LNHNV; CDR2 reads YYDKDF (reference sequence). The V and J ends lost 5 bases and 7 bases, in that order; junction bases with no gene match: 9. This CDR3 has 14 residues. The CDR3 is CATSPGGVKGTQYF. CDR3 nucleotide sequence: TGTGCCACCAGCCCGGGGGGGGTGAAAGGGACCCAGTACTTC.

This chain uses TRBV4-3 with TRBJ2-7; D is undetermined. The CDR3 spans 16 residues. Germline V gene sequence: CDR1 LGHNA, CDR2 YSLEER. V lost 0 bases and J lost 0, with 12 bases in between. CDR3 sequence: CASSQDWPGSSYEQYF. The CDR3 region has the DNA TGCGCCAGCAGCCAAGATTGGCCAGGTAGCTCCTACGAGCAGTACTTC.

This chain connects TRBV9 to TRBJ1-1; TRBD1 is a possible D gene (5 bases). With 3 bases removed from V and 3 bases from J, the gap between germline ends came to 12 bases. The length of the CDR3 is 14 residues. Germline V gene lookup returns CDR1 SGDLS and CDR2 YYNGEE. CDR3 DNA: TGTGCCAGCAGCGGTTCGTTAGGGGACACTGAAGCTTTCTTT. Its translation: CASSGSLGDTEAFF.